The clone carrying this T cell receptor (beta chain) is categorized as medium-sized. No antigen is known for it. The library was built for alpha chains, so this beta chain is an off-target read and its size means little. This record belongs to a study of spatial heterogeneity in lung cancer. Study-level background: Mean representation of each unique TCR and UMI combination in the raw reads exceeded 9.5 occurrences. General study findings and limits: The authors estimated that approximately 6.3% of tumor T cells were covered for alpha chains and more than 11% for beta chains. Mutation counts in tumors were tracked by counts of expanded intratumoral alpha and beta TCRs.

Using its own MiXCR run on the 5' RACE reads, TCRdb lists one record per CDR3 protein. Altogether some 6,100 distinct CDR3 sequences are present, approximately 16% being singletons, with the ten largest covering over 9.5%. Time point given: sample taken at primary tumor resection. Untreated early-stage non-small cell lung cancer patients, fewer than 85 in total, were the donors. Whole RNA came from tumor, nontumor lung or frozen PBMC and was sequenced without being sorted. V lost 3 bases and J lost 6; bases outside the gene matches: 11. Germline assignment: CDR1 MNHNS and CDR2 SASEGT. CDR3 length: 16 amino acids.

This receptor was identified in a male donor with early-stage non-small cell lung cancer. The chain joins TRBV6-1 to TRBJ2-3, with 8 bases identical to TRBD1. The input for sequencing was lung tumor tissue, taken at surgery. The CDR3 region has the DNA TGTGCCAGCAGTGATTTAGCAGGGGGCAATGTGGATACGCAGTATTTT. Protein sequence: CASSDLAGGNVDTQYF.